This section outlines one T cell receptor (beta chain) sequence together with its context. Authors' data handling: Amplifying reference gene primers gave estimates of nucleated cell counts. Some clones are missing from TCRdb's copy, which holds only in-frame ones; the method was immunoSEQ multiplex PCR. That table gives V, J and clone size, and the DNA gave D and trimming. The sample lists roughly 64,000 clones, 85% to 90% occurring once. This record belongs to a study of blood T cell repertoires in COVID-19. V dropped 1 base and J dropped 6; count of bases not matched to a gene: 4. The CDR3 is 18 residues long. The V gene's germline CDR1 is KGHDR and CDR2 SFDVKD.

The clonotype originates from a man aged 50 to 59 with active COVID-19. This chain uses TRBV24-1 with TRBJ2-2; 16 nucleotides align to TRBD2. What was sequenced was peripheral blood. This CDR3 reads CATSDFPGTSGRAGELFF. DNA of the CDR3: TGTGCCACCAGTGATTTCCCCGGGACTAGCGGGAGGGCCGGGGAGCTGTTTTTT.